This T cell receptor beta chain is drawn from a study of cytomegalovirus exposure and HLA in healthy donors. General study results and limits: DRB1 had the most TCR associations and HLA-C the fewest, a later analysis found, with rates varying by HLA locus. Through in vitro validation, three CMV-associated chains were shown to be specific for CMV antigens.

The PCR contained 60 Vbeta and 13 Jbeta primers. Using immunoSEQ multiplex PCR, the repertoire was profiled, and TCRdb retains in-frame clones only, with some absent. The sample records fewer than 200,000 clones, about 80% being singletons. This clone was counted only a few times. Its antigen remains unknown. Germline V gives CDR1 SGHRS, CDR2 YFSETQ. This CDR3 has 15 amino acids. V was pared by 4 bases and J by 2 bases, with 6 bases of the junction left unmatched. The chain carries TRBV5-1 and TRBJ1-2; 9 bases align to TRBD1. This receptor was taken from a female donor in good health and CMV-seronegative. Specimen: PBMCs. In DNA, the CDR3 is TGCGCCAGCAGCCGGGGACAGGGAATAAACTATGGCTACACCTTC. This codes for CASSRGQGINYGYTF.